Listed here are 13 T cell receptor beta chains from one sample, sequenced in a study of cytomegalovirus exposure and HLA in healthy donors. 60 Vbeta and 13 Jbeta primers were used in PCR. Clones were read by immunoSEQ multiplex PCR, and TCRdb kept only the in-frame ones, dropping some. The sample has approximately 100,000 clones, roughly 60% seen once. The sequencing sample was made of PBMCs. Receptors were obtained from a human donor in good health.

The CDR3, as DNA: TGTGCCAGCAGGGGGCGAGATAGCAATCAGCCCCAGCATTTT. Residues: CASRGRDSNQPQHF. The rearrangement joins TRBV6-5 to TRBJ1-5, with a weak D call TRBD1 (5 bases). CDR3 size: 14 residues. CDR1 is MNHEY, CDR2 SVGAGI, per germline. The V and J ends lost 6 bases and 0 bases respectively, with 9 bases between them.

V and J are TRBV2 and TRBJ2-7, with TRBD1 matching 7 bases. Germline values: CDR1 SNHLY, CDR2 FYNNEI. The CDR3 totals 13 residues. Trimming cost V 6 bases and J 2 bases; bases outside gene matches: 4. The CDR3 spells CASSSQGAYEQYF. The DNA of the CDR3 is TGTGCCAGCAGCTCTCAGGGGGCCTACGAGCAGTACTTC.

The chain carries TRBV7-9 and TRBJ1-2, with 8 bases identical to TRBD1. This CDR3 has 13 amino acids. J was trimmed by 6 bases and V by 8 bases; bases with no gene match: 8. Germline CDR1 and CDR2: SEHNR and FQNEAQ (reference sequence). The CDR3 DNA follows: TGTGCCAGCCGTCTCGGACAGGGACATGGCTACACCTTC. This translates into CASRLGQGHGYTF.

The chain links TRBV2 to TRBJ1-5, with a tentative D call TRBD1 (5 bases). Germline CDR1 is SNHLY and CDR2 is FYNNEI. The length of the CDR3 is 14 residues. Deletions cut 3 bases from V and 5 bases from J, with 11 bases between. The CDR3 loop reads CASSETGGDQPQHF. In nucleotides, the CDR3 is TGTGCCAGCAGTGAGACGGGGGGGGATCAGCCCCAGCATTTT.

This chain connects TRBV27 to TRBJ2-6, with D hard to call. Germline CDR1 reads MNHEY; CDR2 reads SMNVEV (reference sequence). CDR3 length: 12 amino acids. The ends were cut back, 10 bases at V and 5 bases at J, with 9 bases in the middle. Here the CDR3 reads CAILDRANVLTF. The CDR3 region has the DNA TGTGCCATCTTAGACAGGGCCAACGTCCTGACTTTC. Drawing the rest from reference TRBV27 and TRBJ2-6, the complete variable domain is EAQVTQNPRYLITVTGKKLTVTCSQNMNHEYMSWYRQDPGLGLRQIYYSMNVEVTDKGDVPEGYKVSRKEKRNFPLILESPSPNQTSLYFCAILDRANVLTFGAGSRLTVL.

The chain is built from TRBV6-6 and TRBJ1-1; D unresolved. Germline V gene sequence: CDR1 MNHNY, CDR2 SVGAGI (reference sequence). Trimming cost V 4 bases and J 5 bases, with 11 bases left between them. This CDR3 has 13 residues. CDR3 coding DNA: TGTGCCAGCAGTTCCGGAACGGGGACTGAAGCTTTCTTT. Its protein product is CASSSGTGTEAFF.

The gene calls are TRBV27 and TRBJ1-6, with D hard to call. The CDR3 length is 15 residues. Trimming cost V 0 bases and J 7 bases, with 10 bases left between them. Looked up from germline, CDR1 is MNHEY and CDR2 is SMNVEV (reference sequence). CDR3 nucleotides: TGTGCCAGCAGTTTATCCCTACAGAGAAATTCACCCCTCCACTTT. It codes for CASSLSLQRNSPLHF.

This clone was observed a few times. The rearrangement uses TRBV9 and TRBJ2-1, with 8 nucleotides matching TRBD2. This CDR3 is 13 amino acids long. V was pared by 7 bases and J by 5 bases, with 5 bases of the junction left unmatched. Germline V CDR1 and CDR2: SGDLS, YYNGEE. The DNA for the CDR3 is TGTGCCAGCCACGGGGGGGGTGACAATGAGCAGTTCTTC. This sequence encodes CASHGGGDNEQFF.

This chain links TRBV30 with TRBJ1-6; D perhaps matches TRBD1 (5 bases). This CDR3 comprises 16 residues. Deletions cut 3 bases from V and 8 bases from J, with 20 bases between. Germline V gives CDR1 GTSNPN, CDR2 SVGIG (reference sequence). The CDR3 DNA sequence: TGTGCCTGGAGCGAAGACAGACCCTACCCTTATTCACCCCTCCACTTT. Translated: CAWSEDRPYPYSPLHF.

The chain employs TRBV6-5 and TRBJ1-6, with 9 bases identical to TRBD1. The germline gives CDR1 MNHEY, CDR2 SVGAGI. The CDR3 covers 16 residues. The V gene end was trimmed by 0 bases and the J gene end by 10 bases; junction bases not matched to a gene: 7. CDR3 bases: TGTGCCAGCAGTTACTCGTATAACAGGGGGCCCTCACCCCTCCACTTT. Translated: CASSYSYNRGPSPLHF.

This clone was seen a handful of times. The chain recombines TRBV6-1 with TRBJ2-7; tentative D call: TRBD2 (6 bases). The germline gives CDR1 MNHNS, CDR2 SASEGT. CDR3 length: 16 amino acids. Trimming cost V 0 bases and J 3 bases, with 15 bases left between them. The CDR3 protein is CASSEAGGARFYEQYF. The DNA of the CDR3 is TGTGCCAGCAGTGAAGCCGGCGGGGCCCGCTTCTACGAGCAGTACTTC.

This clone was counted only a few times. J is TRBJ2-5 and V is TRBV2; 7 bases fit TRBD2. Per the germline V gene, CDR1 is SNHLY and CDR2 is FYNNEI. V lost 5 bases to trimming and J lost 1 base; unmatched junction nucleotides: 7. The CDR3 is 15 residues long. In DNA, the CDR3 is TGTGCCAGCAGTTCCAGCGGGGTCCCCCAAGAGACCCAGTACTTC. As protein: CASSSSGVPQETQYF. Complete variable domain (other parts from reference TRBV2 and TRBJ2-5): EPEVTQTPSHQVTQMGQEVILRCVPISNHLYFYWYRQILGQKVEFLVSFYNNEISEKSEIFDDQFSVERPDGSNFTLKIRSTKLEDSAMYFCASSSSGVPQETQYFGPGTRLLVL.

This clone was found a few times. V usage is TRBV9 and J usage is TRBJ2-7; D possibly corresponds to TRBD1 (7 bases). The CDR3 runs 15 residues. Germline V gene data show CDR1 as SGDLS and CDR2 as YYNGEE. The V end was cut by 0 bases, the J end by 4 bases, with 14 bases between. CDR3 residues: CASSVVGGGTYEQYF. The CDR3 nucleotides read TGTGCCAGCAGCGTAGTAGGAGGGGGCACATACGAGCAGTACTTC.